These T cell receptor beta chains were read from a single sample in a study of T cell responses to AZD1222 COVID-19 vaccine. Profiling relied on immunoSEQ multiplex PCR, and the TCRdb table lists in-frame clones only, not all of them. The sample includes around 160,000 clones, around 91% of them seen just once. Here the sequenced sample was peripheral blood, taken on day 0 of AZD1222 vaccination. The origin of the receptors is an adult in good health. Each CDR3 is given with its conserved first and last residue. A D gene is named only where the DNA matches it firmly. Expanded clones are given a class, and other clones once, few, many or no size at all.

TRBJ2-6 NA TRBV7-2 NA CASSLPRGGGANVLTF TGTGCCAGCAGCTTACCGCGAGGGGGAGGGGCCAACGTCCTGACTTTC
TRBJ2-3 TRBD2 TRBV7-9 few CASSLYLPSGYTDTQYF TGTGCCAGCAGCTTATACCTTCCTAGCGGTTACACAGATACGCAGTATTTT
TRBJ1-2 NA TRBV27 once CASSSHPGGYGYTF TGTGCCAGCAGTTCACATCCCGGTGGCTATGGCTACACCTTC
TRBJ1-6 NA TRBV19 NA CASSISRSGSTYNSPLHF TGTGCCAGTAGTATTTCCCGAAGTGGCAGCACCTATAATTCACCCCTCCACTTT
TRBJ2-7 TRBD2 TRBV4-1 NA CASSQDLAGGSHEQYF TGCGCCAGCAGCCAAGATCTGGCGGGAGGGTCCCACGAGCAGTACTTC
TRBJ1-1 NA TRBV6-4 NA CASSDPRGLSTEAFF TGTGCCAGCAGTGACCCCCGGGGGTTGTCCACTGAAGCTTTCTTT
TRBJ2-4 NA TRBV5-4 NA CASSLGQEKNIQYF TGTGCCAGCAGCTTGGGTCAGGAAAAAAACATTCAGTACTTC
TRBJ1-5 NA TRBV10-1 NA CASIMRQVSNQPQHF TGCGCCAGCATCATGAGACAGGTAAGCAATCAGCCCCAGCATTTT
TRBJ2-7 TRBD1 TRBV6-2/TRBV6-3 NA CASSSPDRVISEQYF TGTGCCAGCAGTTCTCCGGACAGGGTTATCAGCGAGCAGTACTTC
TRBJ1-2 NA TRBV4-3 once CASSQDQVGYGYTF TGCGCCAGCAGCCAAGATCAAGTGGGGTATGGCTACACCTTC
TRBJ2-7 NA TRBV2 NA CASSGQGRDNSYEQYF TGTGCCAGCAGCGGTCAGGGTCGGGACAACTCCTACGAGCAGTACTTC
TRBJ2-1 NA TRBV28 once CASSPPRPGALYNEQFF TGTGCCAGCAGCCCACCCCGGCCAGGGGCCCTATACAATGAGCAGTTCTTC
TRBJ1-1 NA TRBV6-5 once CASRPRRGGTEAFF TGTGCCAGCAGACCCCGACGAGGGGGCACTGAAGCTTTCTTT
TRBJ2-3 TRBD2 TRBV5-1 NA CASSLVGSGASTDTQYF TGCGCCAGCAGCTTGGTGGGTAGCGGGGCTAGCACAGATACGCAGTATTTT
TRBJ1-1 TRBD1 TRBV5-6 NA CASSSGGLYTEAFF TGTGCCAGCAGCTCAGGGGGGCTATACACTGAAGCTTTCTTT
TRBJ1-1 TRBD1 TRBV4-2 NA CASSQGDRETEAFF TGTGCCAGCAGCCAAGGGGACAGGGAGACTGAAGCTTTCTTT
TRBJ2-2 NA TRBV4-1 NA CASSQGGGELFF TGCGCCAGCAGCCAAGGGGGCGGGGAGCTGTTTTTT
TRBJ2-1 NA TRBV7-3 NA CASSLTLGTGSSYNEQFF TGTGCCAGCAGCTTAACGCTCGGGACGGGGAGCTCCTACAATGAGCAGTTCTTC
TRBJ1-1 NA TRBV7-9 few CASSLDSNTEAFF TGTGCCAGCAGCTTGGACAGTAACACTGAAGCTTTCTTT
TRBJ2-2 NA TRBV4-3 NA CASSRDSDSNTGELFF TGCGCCAGCAGCCGAGACAGCGACTCGAACACCGGGGAGCTGTTTTTT
TRBJ2-6 TRBD1 TRBV7-9 NA CASTHPRGHVGANVLTF TGTGCCAGCACGCACCCCAGGGGGCATGTTGGGGCCAACGTCCTGACTTTC
TRBJ2-3 NA TRBV28 once CASSSSKQEAFTDTQYF TGTGCCAGCAGTTCCTCAAAACAGGAGGCATTCACAGATACGCAGTATTTT
TRBJ2-7 TRBD2 TRBV27 NA CASARTAGGFYEQYF TGTGCCAGCGCTCGAACCGCGGGAGGGTTCTACGAGCAGTACTTC
TRBJ1-6 NA TRBV7-3 few CASSLFSGPLHF TGTGCCAGCAGCCTCTTTTCGGGGCCCCTCCACTTT
TRBJ2-1 TRBD2 TRBV9 NA CASSVDGRLADYNEQFF TGTGCCAGCAGCGTAGATGGGAGGCTAGCGGACTACAATGAGCAGTTCTTC
TRBJ1-2 NA TRBV28 NA CASSPTGSYGYTF TGTGCCAGCAGCCCGACAGGCTCCTATGGCTACACCTTC
TRBJ1-6 NA TRBV27 NA CASALGRSPLHF TGTGCCAGCGCTCTAGGGCGGTCGCCCCTCCACTTT
TRBJ1-2 NA TRBV7-2 NA CASRPSGVTGTPGYTF TGTGCCAGCAGGCCCAGTGGGGTCACAGGGACGCCGGGCTACACCTTC
TRBJ2-3 NA TRBV5-1 NA CASSLGDSMGDTQYF TGCGCCAGCAGCTTAGGAGACTCCATGGGAGATACGCAGTATTTT
TRBJ2-5 NA TRBV11-3 NA CASSIGGVSQETQYF TGTGCCAGCAGCATAGGGGGGGTCAGCCAAGAGACCCAGTACTTC
TRBJ1-2 NA TRBV10-1 NA CASSELTVTSYGYTF TGCGCCAGCAGTGAGCTTACCGTTACCTCGTATGGCTACACCTTC
TRBJ2-1 TRBD1 TRBV3-1/TRBV3-2 NA CASSLGQGANNEQFF TGTGCCAGCAGCCTGGGACAGGGGGCGAACAATGAGCAGTTCTTC
TRBJ2-7 TRBD1 TRBV10-3 once CAISEEGTGRNEQYF TGTGCCATCAGTGAGGAGGGGACAGGGAGGAACGAGCAGTACTTC
TRBJ2-7 NA TRBV3-1/TRBV3-2 once CASSQGLGFDEQYF TGTGCCAGCAGCCAGGGTCTAGGATTCGACGAGCAGTACTTC
TRBJ1-2 NA TRBV5-6 once CASSFRDNYGYTF TGTGCCAGCAGCTTTAGGGATAACTATGGCTACACCTTC
TRBJ2-4 NA TRBV5-1 NA CASSLGSVGVGDIQYF TGCGCCAGCAGCTTGGGTTCGGTAGGAGTGGGGGACATTCAGTACTTC
TRBJ2-5 TRBD2 TRBV2 NA CASSEVAGGIRETQYF TGTGCCAGCAGTGAGGTAGCGGGGGGGATCCGGGAGACCCAGTACTTC
TRBJ1-5 NA TRBV19 NA CASTYTDNQPQHF TGTGCCAGTACATACACCGACAATCAGCCCCAGCATTTT
TRBJ1-2 NA TRBV20-1 NA CSAILPGYTF TGCAGTGCGATTCTACCTGGCTACACCTTC
TRBJ2-5 TRBD2 TRBV3-1/TRBV3-2 NA CASAGGTQYF TGTGCCAGCGCGGGGGGGACCCAGTACTTC
TRBJ2-7 NA TRBV6-1 NA CASSERARGSEQYF TGTGCCAGCAGTGAACGAGCCAGGGGCTCCGAGCAGTACTTC
TRBJ2-3 NA TRBV28 NA CASSFARTFSDTQYF TGTGCCAGCAGTTTCGCAAGGACATTTTCAGATACGCAGTATTTT